This passage covers 13 T cell receptor beta chains from one sample sequenced in a study of blood T cell repertoires in COVID-19. The protocol was immunoSEQ multiplex PCR, while the TCRdb copy is restricted to in-frame clones and leaves out a portion. The data show approximately 360,000 clones, 90% seen once. Sequencing was performed on peripheral blood. The receptors here all came from a man aged 18-30 years with active or convalescent COVID-19.

The rearrangement uses TRBV9 and TRBJ1-3; TRBD1 might be the D (6 bases). The CDR3 has 16 amino acids. Germline loops: CDR1 SGDLS, CDR2 YYNGEE. V lost 1 base to trimming and J lost 0 bases, with 11 bases between them. CDR3 coding DNA: TGTGCCAGCAGCGTACAATTGGGGGCCTCTGGAAACACCATATATTTT. Translated: CASSVQLGASGNTIYF.

This chain connects TRBV4-3 to TRBJ2-7; unclear D gene. Trimming cost V 4 bases and J 2 bases, with 21 bases left between them. CDR3 length: 17 amino acids. Germline lookup yields CDR1 LGHNA and CDR2 YSLEER. CDR3 in DNA: TGCGCCAGCAGCCTAGATACGGGTGTAAAACCGGCCTACGAGCAGTACTTC. Translation: CASSLDTGVKPAYEQYF.

This rearrangement joins TRBV6-2 or TRBV6-3 to TRBJ2-6; D is uncertain. V was cut by 6 bases and J by 2 bases, with 11 bases left in between. CDR1 and CDR2 from the germline V gene are MNHEY and SVGEGT. CDR3 length equals 15 residues. The CDR3 DNA is TGTGCCAGCAGCCCGATCTCGGCTGGGGCCAACGTCCTGACTTTC. It specifies CASSPISAGANVLTF.

The V and J genes are TRBV30 and TRBJ2-3; D is uncertain. CDR3 length: 14 amino acids. CDR1 and CDR2 from the germline V gene are GTSNPN and SVGIG (reference sequence). Deletions cut 3 bases from V and 0 bases from J, with 10 bases between. CDR3 sequence reads: CAWRMRISTDTQYF. Written as DNA, the CDR3 is TGTGCCTGGAGAATGCGGATTAGCACAGATACGCAGTATTTT.

This chain uses TRBV5-1 with TRBJ2-7, with 10 positions matching TRBD1. From germline, CDR1 is SGHRS and CDR2 YFSETQ. Trimming removed 0 bases from V and 4 bases from J; junction bases left unmatched: 4. The CDR3 contains 15 residues. CDR3 sequence: CASSLGGQGFYEQYF. In DNA form, the CDR3 reads TGCGCCAGCAGCTTGGGGGGACAGGGGTTTTACGAGCAGTACTTC. Looking up the rest from reference TRBV5-1 and TRBJ2-7 gives the full variable domain: KAGVTQTPRYLIKTRGQQVTLSCSPISGHRSVSWYQQTPGQGLQFLFEYFSETQRNKGNFPGRFSGRQFSNSRSEMNVSTLELGDSALYLCASSLGGQGFYEQYFGPGTRLTVT.

The chain recombines TRBV7-9 with TRBJ1-2, with D possibly TRBD1 on 5 matching bases. There are 16 residues in the CDR3. V lost 8 bases and J 4 bases, leaving 23 bases between the germline ends. CDR1 SEHNR and CDR2 FQNEAQ come from the germline V gene (reference sequence). The CDR3 DNA reads TGTGCCAGCCCACAAGGGGAACCCCCCGAACTCTATGGCTACACCTTC. It codes for CASPQGEPPELYGYTF.

The chain links TRBV9 to TRBJ2-5, with D possibly TRBD2 on 5 matching bases. The germline V gene encodes CDR1 SGDLS and CDR2 YYNGEE. The V gene lost 4 bases and the J gene lost 5 bases, with 18 bases spanning the gap. There are 15 residues in the CDR3. The CDR3 reads CASSLSVGSLETQYF. The DNA of the CDR3 is TGTGCCAGCAGCCTGTCAGTTGGGAGCCTCGAGACCCAGTACTTC. The full variable domain, its missing parts supplied by reference TRBV9 and TRBJ2-5, is DSGVTQTPKHLITATGQRVTLRCSPRSGDLSVYWYQQSLDQGLQFLIQYYNGEERAKGNILERFSAQQFPDLHSELNLSSLELGDSALYFCASSLSVGSLETQYFGPGTRLLVL.

This chain connects TRBV10-3 to TRBJ2-1; unclear D gene. The CDR3 loop spans 13 amino acids. CDR1 ENHRY and CDR2 SYGVKD come from the germline V gene. V lost 3 bases and J 10 bases, leaving 13 bases between the germline ends. The CDR3 DNA follows: TGTGCCATCAGTGACCTTATTACAAACGAGCAGTTCTTC. This translates into CAISDLITNEQFF.

V and J are TRBV28 and TRBJ1-6, with D maybe TRBD1 (5 bases). The germline V gene has CDR1 MDHEN and CDR2 SYDVKM. Trimming left V 6 bases short and J 7 bases short, with 19 bases between. This CDR3 contains 16 residues. As DNA, the CDR3 is TGTGCCAGCAGCCCCACCCCCCAGGGTGGGAATTCACCCCTCCACTTT. This codes for CASSPTPQGGNSPLHF.

V gene TRBV5-1 combines with J gene TRBJ1-1; 7 bases are a match to TRBD1. The CDR3 contains 15 residues. The germline V gene encodes CDR1 SGHRS and CDR2 YFSETQ. The trim removed 5 bases at V and 5 bases at J, leaving 12 bases unmatched. CDR3 nucleotide sequence: TGCGCCAGCAGAAGGGACAGCGTTGGGGGGACTGAAGCTTTCTTT. It specifies CASRRDSVGGTEAFF.

V gene TRBV28 combines with J gene TRBJ2-2; 7 nucleotides match TRBD1. This CDR3 has 13 amino acids. J lost 5 bases, V lost 7 bases, and 4 bases had no gene match. Germline V gene lookup returns CDR1 MDHEN and CDR2 SYDVKM. As DNA, the CDR3 is TGTGCCAGCAACCTGGGACAGACCGGGGAGCTGTTTTTT. It codes for CASNLGQTGELFF.

This clone was observed once. This sequence joins TRBV18 and TRBJ2-5; 15 bases match TRBD2. The CDR3 is 18 residues long. V gave up 0 bases and J gave up 3 bases; unmatched junction bases: 5. CDR1 is KGHSH, CDR2 LQKENI, per germline. CDR3 amino acids: CASSPPGLAGGSKETQYF. Here the CDR3 DNA reads TGTGCCAGCTCACCACCGGGACTAGCGGGGGGATCAAAAGAGACCCAGTACTTC.

V gene TRBV12-3 or TRBV12-4 combines with J gene TRBJ2-3; TRBD1 is a possible D gene (5 bases). Trimming took off 5 bases at V and 4 bases at J, with 10 bases between the two ends. This CDR3 is 13 amino acids long. This CDR3 is CASSQGLPDTQYF. The CDR3 coding sequence is TGTGCCAGCAGTCAGGGCCTCCCAGATACGCAGTATTTT.